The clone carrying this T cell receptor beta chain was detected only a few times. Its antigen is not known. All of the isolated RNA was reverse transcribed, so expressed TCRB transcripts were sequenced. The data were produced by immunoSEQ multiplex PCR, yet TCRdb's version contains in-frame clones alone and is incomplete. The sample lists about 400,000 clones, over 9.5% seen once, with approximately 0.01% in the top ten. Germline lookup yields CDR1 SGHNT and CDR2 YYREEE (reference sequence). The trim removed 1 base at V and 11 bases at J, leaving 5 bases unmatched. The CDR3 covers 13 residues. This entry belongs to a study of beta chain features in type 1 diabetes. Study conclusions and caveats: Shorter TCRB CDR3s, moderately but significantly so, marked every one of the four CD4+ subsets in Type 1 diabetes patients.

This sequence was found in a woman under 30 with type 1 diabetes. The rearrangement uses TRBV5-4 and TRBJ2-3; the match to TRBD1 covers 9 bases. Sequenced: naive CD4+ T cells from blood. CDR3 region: CASSLRTGEGQYF. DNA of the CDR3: TGTGCCAGCAGCTTGCGGACAGGGGAAGGGCAGTATTTT. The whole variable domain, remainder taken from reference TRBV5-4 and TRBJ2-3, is ETGVTQSPTHLIKTRGQQVTLRCSSQSGHNTVSWYQQALGQGPQFIFQYYREEENGRGNFPPRFSGLQFPNYSSELNVNALELDDSALYLCASSLRTGEGQYFGPGTRLTVL.